Listed below are T cell receptor beta chains from one sample, sequenced in a study of CD8 T cells in ankylosing spondylitis. MiXCR was run by TCRdb on the 5' RACE reads, yielding one entry per CDR3 protein. The sample lists some 330,000 distinct CDR3 sequences, less than 9.5% occurring once. Sequenced material: blood, either unsorted or a sorted T cell fraction (not recorded which). These receptors were collected from a male donor with ankylosing spondylitis. CDR3s include the opening cysteine and the closing phenylalanine or tryptophan.

CASSIGSYNEQFF	TRBV11-2	TRBJ2-1	13
CASSQPPGQGQETQYF	TRBV6-1	TRBJ2-5	16
CSVGASGSRTDTQYF	TRBV29-1	TRBJ2-3	15
CSPSDRAQFTGELFF	TRBV29-1	TRBJ2-2	15
CASSYSNGDQETQYF	TRBV6-5	TRBJ2-5	15
CASRSSGANVLTF	TRBV5-1	TRBJ2-6	13
CATLDRGDYGYTF	TRBV28	TRBJ1-2	13
CATSGGPPNTEAFF	TRBV15	TRBJ1-1	14
CATSDTGQGAFYNEQFF	TRBV24-1	TRBJ2-1	17
CATSGVPSTGELFF	TRBV24-1	TRBJ2-2	14
CASSVAGLRGELFF	TRBV9	TRBJ2-2	14
CASWTGKRANYGYTF	TRBV28	TRBJ1-2	15
CSVGVAGTSDTQYF	TRBV29-1	TRBJ2-3	14
CATSDLRLPVGYTF	TRBV24-1	TRBJ1-2	14
CASSLGGAGSGRFYEQFF	TRBV5-1	TRBJ2-1	18
CSARLPDGFANTGELFF	TRBV20-1	TRBJ2-2	17
CASSFAGDATYEQYF	TRBV7-2	TRBJ2-7	15
CASSSVDEPLHF	TRBV5-1	TRBJ1-6	12
CASSSQLWDRGRGEQYF	TRBV7-9	TRBJ2-7	17
CASSPIRLIGRGANVLTF	TRBV11-2	TRBJ2-6	18
CASSWTAKDEQFF	TRBV5-1	TRBJ2-1	13
CASGTSGRGTGELFF	TRBV5-1	TRBJ2-2	15
CSASRGLGNQPQHF	TRBV20-1	TRBJ1-5	14
CASSRSGPYNEQFF	TRBV7-9	TRBJ2-1	14
CASSQAFLAGGGDEQFF	TRBV3-1	TRBJ2-1	17
CASSFQEGPYEQYF	TRBV27	TRBJ2-7	14
CASSRTGEPYEQYF	TRBV19	TRBJ2-7	14
CASSFSTLTGLGYEQYF	TRBV7-8	TRBJ2-7	17
CASSSRRDNGEQFF	TRBV7-2	TRBJ2-1	14
CASTSVVSAGELFF	TRBV11-2	TRBJ2-2	14
CSVAPGLAGVSSYNEQFF	TRBV29-1	TRBJ2-1	18
CASSRRDYDTGELFF	TRBV12-3/TRBV12-4	TRBJ2-2	15
CASRLPGQGNYNEQFF	TRBV28	TRBJ2-1	16
CASSLWSIKGAGELFF	TRBV12-3/TRBV12-4	TRBJ2-2	16
CASSGRLAEKFSYEQYF	TRBV2	TRBJ2-7	17
CSVCRFGRTGELFF	TRBV29-1	TRBJ2-2	14
CASRTTSLDTQYF	TRBV5-5	TRBJ2-3	13